This passage covers 25 T cell receptor beta chains from one sample sequenced in a study of T cells in Graves' hyperthyroidism and ophthalmopathy. RNA transcripts yielded amplified TCR beta CDR3 regions. TCR CDR3 underwent first-round RT-PCR with the HTBI primer set. Via MiXCR, TCRdb re-called the multiplex PCR reads, giving one row per CDR3 protein. The sample records roughly 380,000 distinct CDR3 sequences, roughly 15% being singletons. The sample comprised blood. All receptors come from a woman younger than 30 with Graves' hyperthyroidism.

This clonotype was counted only a few times. The chain combines TRBV20-1 with TRBJ2-6; 7 bases are shared with TRBD1. CDR3 length: 16 residues. Trimming took 5 bases from V and 0 from J; bases not matched to a gene: 7. CDR1 and CDR2 from the germline V gene are DFQATT and SNEGSKA (reference sequence). The CDR3 DNA follows: TGCAGTGCTGGGACAGATTTAAGCTCTGGGGCCAACGTCCTGACTTTC. Amino acids: CSAGTDLSSGANVLTF.

Only a few counts were recorded for this clonotype. This clone may be a read error of a much larger clone one base away. This sequence joins TRBV12-3 or TRBV12-4 and TRBJ1-5; D possibly corresponds to TRBD1 (5 bases). The V end was cut by 8 bases, the J end by 2 bases, with 10 bases between. CDR3 length: 13 residues. This chain's CDR3 is CASQTEGNQPQHF. CDR3 bases: TGTGCCAGCCAGACAGAGGGCAATCAGCCCCAGCATTTT.

This clonotype was detected many times. The rearrangement joins TRBV2 to TRBJ1-1; a weak D match, TRBD1 (5 bases). V lost 7 bases, J lost 6 bases, and 15 bases lay in between. Germline V gene data show CDR1 as SNHLY and CDR2 as FYNNEI. This CDR3 spans 13 amino acids. The CDR3: CASKGGQFAEAFF. CDR3 nucleotide sequence: TGTGCCAGCAAGGGTGGACAATTCGCTGAAGCTTTCTTT.

This clonotype was counted at least ten times. The chain has TRBV15 and TRBJ2-5; D gene uncertain. The germline V gene has CDR1 LNHNV and CDR2 YYDKDF (reference sequence). V was clipped by 1 base and J by 9 bases, with 12 bases between them. The CDR3 covers 13 residues. CDR3 DNA sequence: TGTGCCACCAGCAGAGGTGACCTCGGAGCCCAGTACTTC. This gives the protein CATSRGDLGAQYF. The full variable domain, completed using reference TRBV15 and TRBJ2-5, is DAMVIQNPRYQVTQFGKPVTLSCSQTLNHNVMYWYQQKSSQAPKLLFHYYDKDFNNEADTPDNFQSRRPNTSFCFLDIRSPGLGDTAMYLCATSRGDLGAQYFGPGTRLLVL.

This clonotype came up many times. The chain carries TRBV7-3 and TRBJ2-7; D uncertain. V was shortened by 5 bases and J by 3 bases, with 14 bases between the two germline ends. Germline CDR1 SGHTA, CDR2 FQGTGA. This CDR3 is built from 14 residues. The CDR3 loop is CASSPEGPSYEQYF. The CDR3 DNA reads TGTGCCAGCAGCCCAGAAGGCCCGAGCTACGAGCAGTACTTC.

The chain couples TRBV10-3 to TRBJ2-7; 10 nucleotides match TRBD2. Germline CDR1 reads ENHRY; CDR2 reads SYGVKD. CDR3 length: 14 amino acids. V lost 7 bases, J lost 2 bases, and 5 bases stayed unmatched. The CDR3 protein is CAIMSGRATYEQYF. CDR3 DNA: TGTGCCATCATGAGCGGGAGGGCCACCTACGAGCAGTACTTC.

This clonotype has only a few counts. This chain uses TRBV12-3 or TRBV12-4 with TRBJ2-1; D is uncertain. V shed 4 bases and J shed 6 bases, with 4 bases lying between them. This CDR3 has 11 residues. DNA of the CDR3: TGTGCCAGCAGTTCTACCAATGAGCAGTTCTTC. Residues: CASSSTNEQFF.

This clonotype has ten or more counts. The rearrangement joins TRBV6-2 or TRBV6-3 to TRBJ2-1; the match to TRBD1 covers 7 bases. Trimming at V came to 5 bases and at J to 7 bases, leaving 8 bases not matched to a gene. The germline gives CDR1 MNHEY, CDR2 SVGEGT. The CDR3 extends over 14 amino acids. The CDR3 here is CASSTYTGANEQFF. CDR3 DNA: TGTGCCAGCAGTACCTATACAGGGGCAAATGAGCAGTTCTTC.

The chain carries TRBV4-2 and TRBJ2-2; D possibly uses TRBD1 or TRBD2 (5 bases each). This CDR3 has 15 amino acids. From germline, CDR1 is LGHNA and CDR2 YNFKEQ. V lost 1 base, J lost 5 bases, and 11 bases lay in between. CDR3: CASSQAGAGTGELFF. In DNA, the CDR3 is TGTGCCAGCAGCCAAGCCGGGGCAGGGACCGGGGAGCTGTTTTTT.

This clonotype was observed at least ten times. This chain connects TRBV7-2 to TRBJ1-1; TRBD1 is a possible D gene (6 bases). There are 16 residues in the CDR3. Germline V gene lookup returns CDR1 SGHTA and CDR2 FQGNSA. Trimming pared 1 base from V and 4 bases from J, leaving 16 bases between. The CDR3 nucleotides are TGTGCCAGCAGCTTAGAGGGGGGGCGCGGGAGCACTGAAGCTTTCTTT. This gives the protein CASSLEGGRGSTEAFF.

This clonotype was seen at least ten times. The V gene is TRBV20-1, the J gene TRBJ2-7, with 7 bases matching TRBD2. J gave up 2 bases and V 5 bases, and 6 bases lay outside the gene matches. Germline V lookup: CDR1 DFQATT, CDR2 SNEGSKA (reference sequence). The CDR3 is 13 residues long. The CDR3 is CSAPSGQTYEQYF. Here the CDR3 DNA reads TGCAGTGCTCCTAGCGGCCAGACCTACGAGCAGTACTTC.

At least ten counts were recorded for this clonotype. V usage is TRBV28 and J usage is TRBJ1-5, with TRBD1 identical over 7 bases. The germline V gene has CDR1 MDHEN and CDR2 SYDVKM. After removal of 6 bases from V and 1 base from J, the junction contained 6 bases not matched to a gene. The CDR3 extends over 15 amino acids. The CDR3 protein is CASRTQGRSNQPQHF. The CDR3, as DNA: TGTGCCAGCAGGACACAGGGGAGGAGCAATCAGCCCCAGCATTTT.

This clonotype showed up just a few times. This rearrangement joins TRBV20-1 to TRBJ2-7; D could derive from TRBD1 or TRBD2 (5 bases each). Germline-derived CDR1 and CDR2 are DFQATT and SNEGSKA (reference sequence). The germline V and J ends were trimmed by 0 bases and 6 bases, with 18 bases remaining between them. The CDR3 is made up of 15 amino acids. CDR3 sequence reads: CSARDGASRTCEQYF. DNA of the CDR3: TGCAGTGCTAGAGATGGGGCTAGCCGTACCTGCGAGCAGTACTTC.

Ten or more counts support this clonotype. The chain links TRBV11-3 to TRBJ1-1, with 8 bases fitting TRBD1. This CDR3 comprises 14 residues. V lost 5 bases, J lost 4 bases, and 6 bases stayed unmatched. The germline V gene encodes CDR1 SGHNT and CDR2 YENEEA. The CDR3 region is CASSMGQVGTEAFF. CDR3 nucleotide sequence: TGTGCCAGCAGCATGGGACAGGTCGGCACTGAAGCTTTCTTT.

This clonotype was picked up many times. The rearrangement links TRBV20-1 to TRBJ2-7, with D hard to call. Germline CDR1 and CDR2: DFQATT and SNEGSKA (reference sequence). The CDR3 runs 11 residues. The V end lost 2 bases, the J end lost 4 bases, and 6 bases lay between the germline ends. This chain's CDR3 is CSARKGYEQYF. The CDR3 bases are TGCAGTGCTAGAAAAGGTTACGAGCAGTACTTC.

This clonotype was detected many times. J is TRBJ2-1 and V is TRBV2, with D tentatively TRBD1 or TRBD2 (6 bases each). Trimming removed 4 bases at V and 8 bases at J, with 15 bases between. CDR3 length equals 14 residues. The germline V gene has CDR1 SNHLY and CDR2 FYNNEI. DNA of the CDR3: TGTGCCAGCAGTGTGACCAGGGGAGGCGATGAGCAGTTCTTC. It yields the protein CASSVTRGGDEQFF. Full variable domain (rest looked up from reference TRBV2 and TRBJ2-1): EPEVTQTPSHQVTQMGQEVILRCVPISNHLYFYWYRQILGQKVEFLVSFYNNEISEKSEIFDDQFSVERPDGSNFTLKIRSTKLEDSAMYFCASSVTRGGDEQFFGPGTRLTVL.

This clonotype came up a few times. One end of the junction is discordant with germline, which a read error may explain. This CDR3 is CASSVDRLTDTQCF. The DNA for the CDR3 is TGTGCCAGCAGCGTAGACAGGCTCACAGATACGCAGTGTTTT. The chain employs TRBV9 and TRBJ2-3; D is possibly TRBD1 (5 bases). CDR1 and CDR2 from the germline V gene are SGDLS and YYNGEE. The CDR3 is 14 amino acids.

The chain carries TRBV12-3 or TRBV12-4 and TRBJ2-7; 8 positions match TRBD1. This CDR3 region has 16 residues. J gave up 2 bases and V 4 bases, and 10 bases lay outside the gene matches. CDR3 sequence: CASSSHRDRSPYEQYF. CDR3 DNA sequence: TGTGCCAGCAGTTCTCACCGGGACAGGAGCCCCTACGAGCAGTACTTC.

This clonotype has at least ten counts. J is TRBJ1-1 and V is TRBV12-3 or TRBV12-4; possibly TRBD1 for D (5 bases). V lost 1 base, J lost 10 bases, and 10 bases lay in between. The CDR3 contains 12 residues. The CDR3 DNA follows: TGTGCCAGCAGTTTAGGGGGCTCGGTAGCTTTCTTT. Translation gives CASSLGGSVAFF.

This chain links TRBV30 with TRBJ2-7, with TRBD2 matching 13 bases. Germline CDR1 and CDR2: GTSNPN and SVGIG (reference sequence). This CDR3 region has 13 residues. CDR3 loop: CALGLAGVGEQYF. CDR3 DNA: TGTGCTCTCGGACTAGCGGGAGTGGGGGAGCAGTACTTC.

This clonotype was seen many times. The chain carries TRBV27 and TRBJ2-5, with 7 nucleotides matching TRBD1. CDR3 size: 15 residues. V trimming: 6 bases; J trimming: 1 base; junction bases outside the gene matches: 8. Germline CDR1 reads MNHEY; CDR2 reads SMNVEV (reference sequence). The CDR3 loop reads CASSPRDRVQETQYF. The DNA of the CDR3 is TGTGCCAGCAGCCCCCGGGACAGAGTCCAAGAGACCCAGTACTTC.

This clonotype was detected ten times or more. The chain carries TRBV6-2 or TRBV6-3 and TRBJ2-7; D is perhaps TRBD1 (6 bases). CDR3 size: 14 residues. Germline lookup yields CDR1 MNHEY and CDR2 SVGEGT. Trimming cost V 8 bases and J 2 bases, with 16 bases left between them. The CDR3 region has the DNA TGTGCCAGCGCTCTGCAGGGGTCGACCTACGAGCAGTACTTC. Translation gives CASALQGSTYEQYF.

At least ten counts were recorded for this clonotype. The V call is TRBV9, the J call TRBJ1-5; D gene uncertain. Trimming cost V 3 bases and J 9 bases, with 16 bases left between them. This CDR3 is 14 amino acids long. CDR1 is SGDLS, CDR2 YYNGEE, per germline. CDR3 sequence: CASSEDRRGSPQHF. CDR3 coding DNA: TGTGCCAGCAGCGAGGACCGACGAGGTTCGCCCCAGCATTTT.

This clonotype was found many times. The J gene is TRBJ2-7, the V gene TRBV28; 8 nucleotides match TRBD1. CDR1 and CDR2 (germline): MDHEN, SYDVKM. The CDR3 loop spans 14 amino acids. Trimming at V came to 3 bases and at J to 5 bases, leaving 6 bases not matched to a gene. The CDR3 coding sequence is TGTGCCAGCAGTTTGAGTTCAGGGGGCCACGAGCAGTACTTC. As protein: CASSLSSGGHEQYF.

This clonotype was picked up many times. The chain employs TRBV20-1 and TRBJ2-1; 8 bases are shared with TRBD2. The CDR3 contains 16 residues. The V gene's germline CDR1 is DFQATT and CDR2 SNEGSKA (reference sequence). The V segment lost 4 bases and the J segment 0 bases; nucleotides outside the gene matches: 8. The chain's CDR3 is CSATGLALSSYNEQFF. CDR3 in DNA: TGCAGTGCTACAGGACTAGCCCTGAGCTCCTACAATGAGCAGTTCTTC.